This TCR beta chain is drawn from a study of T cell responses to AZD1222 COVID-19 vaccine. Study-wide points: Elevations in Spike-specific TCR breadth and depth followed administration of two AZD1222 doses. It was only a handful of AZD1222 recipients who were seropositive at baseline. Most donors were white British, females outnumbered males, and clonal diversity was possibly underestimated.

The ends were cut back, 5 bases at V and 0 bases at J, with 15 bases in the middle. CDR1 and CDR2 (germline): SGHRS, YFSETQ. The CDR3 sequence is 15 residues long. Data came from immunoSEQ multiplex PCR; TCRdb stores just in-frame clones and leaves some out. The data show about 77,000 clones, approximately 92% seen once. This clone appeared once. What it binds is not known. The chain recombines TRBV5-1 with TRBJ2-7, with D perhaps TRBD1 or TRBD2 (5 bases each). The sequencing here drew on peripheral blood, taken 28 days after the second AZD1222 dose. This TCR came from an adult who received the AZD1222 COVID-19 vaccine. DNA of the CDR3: TGCGCCAGCAGATCCGGGACCGTTGTCTCCTACGAGCAGTACTTC. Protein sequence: CASRSGTVVSYEQYF. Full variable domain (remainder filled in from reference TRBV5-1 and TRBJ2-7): KAGVTQTPRYLIKTRGQQVTLSCSPISGHRSVSWYQQTPGQGLQFLFEYFSETQRNKGNFPGRFSGRQFSNSRSEMNVSTLELGDSALYLCASRSGTVVSYEQYFGPGTRLTVT.